These 9 T cell receptor beta chains originate from one sample sequenced in a study of vaccination effects on CD4 cells after COVID-19 (dated by TCRdb to the early 2020s). Their antigens are not known. Libraries came from the immunoSEQ multiplex PCR assay. As stored in TCRdb, this immuneACCESS dataset retains in-frame rearrangements with V and J assigned. A fraction of the clones does not appear; measured against another copy, unresolved V genes explain less than half of the discrepancy, and the remainder lacks a known reason. The sample table holds about 45,000 clones, of which approximately 72% were seen once. The ten largest clones take up 9.5% to 10% of the sample. After around 10 days of culture, CD4+ T cells were isolated with the EasySep CD4+ T cell isolation kit. Participants received two doses of either the BNT162b2 or the mRNA-1273 mRNA SARS-CoV-2 vaccine. This sample comprised CD4+ T cells from PBMCs cultured without peptide, obtained after COVID-19 vaccination. All receptors come from a human donor who received a COVID-19 vaccine.

This chain links TRBV27 with TRBJ1-5; D gene ambiguous. V lost 7 bases and J 9 bases, leaving 13 bases between the germline ends. CDR3 length equals 12 residues. The germline V gene has CDR1 MNHEY and CDR2 SMNVEV (reference sequence). The chain's CDR3 is CASTTEVGPQHF. CDR3 DNA sequence: TGTGCCAGCACAACGGAGGTTGGGCCCCAGCATTTT.

This clone has just one count. The chain recombines TRBV11-2 with TRBJ1-1; D is uncertain. This CDR3 has 15 amino acids. Germline CDR1 reads SGHAT; CDR2 reads FQNNGV. Trimming stripped 5 bases from V and 1 base from J, with 14 bases between. Written as DNA, the CDR3 is TGTGCCAGCAGCCCACGGAGGAGTCGGAACACTGAAGCTTTCTTT. Translation: CASSPRRSRNTEAFF.

The chain carries TRBV3-1 (or the pseudogene TRBV3-2) and TRBJ2-7, with D hard to call. This CDR3 has 11 amino acids. The V end was cut by 2 bases, the J end by 5 bases, with 4 bases between. From germline, CDR1 is LGHDT and CDR2 YNNKEL (reference sequence). As DNA, the CDR3 is TGTGCCAGCAGCCAAACTCACGAGCAGTACTTC. This sequence encodes CASSQTHEQYF.

The rearrangement joins TRBV25-1 to TRBJ2-2, with 7 positions matching TRBD2. The CDR3 length is 17 residues. CDR1 is MGHDK, CDR2 SYGVNS, per germline. Germline trimming cut 5 bases from V and 3 bases from J; bases unmatched to any gene: 12. The DNA of the CDR3 is TGTGCCAGCAGTCCCTTCGGGGGACTATTCGACACCGGGGAGCTGTTTTTT. It codes for CASSPFGGLFDTGELFF.

This clone was seen only a few times. The V and J genes are TRBV6-5 and TRBJ2-7; D is undetermined. The V gene's germline CDR1 is MNHEY and CDR2 SVGAGI. CDR3 length: 13 residues. The V gene lost 6 bases and the J gene lost 1 base, with 10 bases spanning the gap. The CDR3 bases are TGTGCCAGCAGCCTGGACGGATCCTACGAGCAGTACTTC. Translated, it gives CASSLDGSYEQYF.

This clone was counted only a few times. This chain uses TRBV6-5 with TRBJ1-5, with D unresolved. Per germline, CDR1 MNHEY and CDR2 SVGAGI. Trimming took off 4 bases at V and 2 bases at J, with 12 bases between the two ends. The CDR3 loop spans 15 amino acids. The CDR3 loop is CASSSGLRGNQPQHF. DNA for the CDR3: TGTGCCAGCAGTTCTGGTCTTCGAGGCAATCAGCCCCAGCATTTT.

The chain has TRBV27 and TRBJ2-1; tentative D call: TRBD1 (6 bases). V was clipped by 5 bases and J by 3 bases, with 11 bases between them. CDR1 and CDR2 (germline): MNHEY, SMNVEV (reference sequence). This CDR3 has 14 amino acids. CDR3: CASSARGSYNEQFF. The CDR3 nucleotides are TGTGCCAGCAGTGCGAGGGGGAGCTACAATGAGCAGTTCTTC.

In DNA, the CDR3 is TGCGCCAGCAGCTTCGTACAGGGTGCGAATTCACCCCTCCACTTT. Amino acids: CASSFVQGANSPLHF. The chain is built from TRBV5-1 and TRBJ1-6, with D possibly being TRBD1 (6 bases). Germline V gene lookup returns CDR1 SGHRS and CDR2 YFSETQ. This CDR3 is built from 15 residues. Trimming shortened V by 2 bases and J by 7 bases, and 13 bases separated the two germline ends. Full variable domain (missing parts from reference TRBV5-1 and TRBJ1-6): KAGVTQTPRYLIKTRGQQVTLSCSPISGHRSVSWYQQTPGQGLQFLFEYFSETQRNKGNFPGRFSGRQFSNSRSEMNVSTLELGDSALYLCASSFVQGANSPLHFGNGTRLTVT.

This clone was seen a single time. This chain links TRBV3-1 (or the pseudogene TRBV3-2) with TRBJ1-2, with unresolved D. V was cut by 0 bases and J by 4 bases, with 9 bases left in between. In germline, CDR1 is LGHDT, CDR2 YNNKEL (reference sequence). CDR3 length equals 14 residues. The CDR3 DNA is TGTGCCAGCAGCCAAGATTATTCCCTCTATGGCTACACCTTC. Its translation is CASSQDYSLYGYTF.